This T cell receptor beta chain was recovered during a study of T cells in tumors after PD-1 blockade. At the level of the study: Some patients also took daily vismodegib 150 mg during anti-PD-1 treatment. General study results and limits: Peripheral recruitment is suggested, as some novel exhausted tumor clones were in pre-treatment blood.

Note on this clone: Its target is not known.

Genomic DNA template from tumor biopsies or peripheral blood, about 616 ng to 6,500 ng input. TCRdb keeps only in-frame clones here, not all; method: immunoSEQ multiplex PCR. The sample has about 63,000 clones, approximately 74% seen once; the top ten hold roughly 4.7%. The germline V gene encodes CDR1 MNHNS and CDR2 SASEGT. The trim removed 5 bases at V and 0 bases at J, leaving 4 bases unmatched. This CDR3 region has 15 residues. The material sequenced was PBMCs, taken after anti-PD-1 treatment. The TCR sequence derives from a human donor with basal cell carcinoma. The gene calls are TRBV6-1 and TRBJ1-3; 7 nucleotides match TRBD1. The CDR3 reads CASSKGQNSGNTIYF. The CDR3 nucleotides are TGTGCCAGCAGTAAGGGACAGAACTCTGGAAACACCATATATTTT.